The clone carrying this T cell receptor beta chain was recorded only once. Its antigen is unidentified. These data are taken from a study of shared clonotypes between healthy human individuals. General study findings and limits: A few donors showed sharing of approximately 5% of naive CD4 clonotypes. When compared with the clonotypes that were shared by all four sorted-subset donors, the non-shared clonotypes turned out to have lower generation probabilities.

Clones were sequenced by immunoSEQ multiplex PCR, and TCRdb holds only the in-frame ones, with some missing. The sample includes about 1,900,000 clones, roughly 94% of them seen just once. Naive CD8 cells were CD45RO-negative, positively selected for CCR7, excluding terminally differentiated effector memory CD45RA+ cells. This CDR3 contains 15 residues. Germline V gene sequence: CDR1 LGHNA, CDR2 YNFKEQ. Deletions cut 0 bases from V and 0 bases from J, with 9 bases between. This clonotype was obtained from a man younger than 30 in good health. The sequenced material came from naive CD8+ T cells sorted from blood. V and J are TRBV4-2 and TRBJ2-7; D is uncertain. This CDR3 reads CASSQEVIDSYEQYF. The CDR3 nucleotides read TGTGCCAGCAGCCAAGAGGTAATCGACTCCTACGAGCAGTACTTC.